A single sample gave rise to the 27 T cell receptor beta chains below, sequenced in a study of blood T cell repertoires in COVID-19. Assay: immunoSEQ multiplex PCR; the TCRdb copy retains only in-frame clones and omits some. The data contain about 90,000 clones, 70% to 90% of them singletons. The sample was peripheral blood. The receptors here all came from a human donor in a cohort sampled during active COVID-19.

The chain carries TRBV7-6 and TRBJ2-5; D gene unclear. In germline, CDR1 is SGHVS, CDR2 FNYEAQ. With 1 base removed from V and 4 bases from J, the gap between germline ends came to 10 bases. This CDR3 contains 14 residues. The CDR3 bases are TGTGCCAGCAGCTTAGTGACACTGAGAGAGACCCAGTACTTC. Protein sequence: CASSLVTLRETQYF.

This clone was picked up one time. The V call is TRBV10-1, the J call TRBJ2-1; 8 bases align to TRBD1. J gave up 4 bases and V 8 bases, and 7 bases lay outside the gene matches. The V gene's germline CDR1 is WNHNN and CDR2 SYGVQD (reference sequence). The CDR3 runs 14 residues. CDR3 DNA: TGCGCCAGCGGACCGGGACAGGAGTACAATGAGCAGTTCTTC. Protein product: CASGPGQEYNEQFF.

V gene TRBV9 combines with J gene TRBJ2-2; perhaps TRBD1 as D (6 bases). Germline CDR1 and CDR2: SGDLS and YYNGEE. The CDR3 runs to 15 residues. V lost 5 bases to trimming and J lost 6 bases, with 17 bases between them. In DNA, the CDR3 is TGTGCCAGCAGAGGTATACAGGGAGTCGCCGGGGAGCTGTTTTTT. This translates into CASRGIQGVAGELFF.

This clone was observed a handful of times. The DNA of the CDR3 is TGCGCCAGCAGCTTGGGTGGGGCGTTACAGTTTAACTATGGCTACACCTTC. The encoded protein is CASSLGGALQFNYGYTF. The J gene is TRBJ1-2, the V gene TRBV5-1; tentatively, D is TRBD1 (5 bases). The CDR3 has 17 amino acids. The V gene's germline CDR1 is SGHRS and CDR2 YFSETQ. V lost 0 bases and J 1 base, leaving 16 bases between the germline ends.

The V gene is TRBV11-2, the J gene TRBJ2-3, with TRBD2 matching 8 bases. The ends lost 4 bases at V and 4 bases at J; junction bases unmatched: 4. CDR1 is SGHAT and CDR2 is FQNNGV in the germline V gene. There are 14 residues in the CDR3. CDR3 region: CASSSGLVADTQYF. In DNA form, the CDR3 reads TGTGCCAGCAGCTCGGGACTAGTGGCAGATACGCAGTATTTT.

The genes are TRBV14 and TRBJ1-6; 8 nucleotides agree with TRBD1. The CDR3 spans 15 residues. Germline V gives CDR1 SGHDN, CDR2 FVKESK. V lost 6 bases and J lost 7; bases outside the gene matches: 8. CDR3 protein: CASSLEGTGNSPLHF. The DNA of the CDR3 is TGTGCCAGCAGTCTCGAAGGGACAGGCAATTCACCCCTCCACTTT.

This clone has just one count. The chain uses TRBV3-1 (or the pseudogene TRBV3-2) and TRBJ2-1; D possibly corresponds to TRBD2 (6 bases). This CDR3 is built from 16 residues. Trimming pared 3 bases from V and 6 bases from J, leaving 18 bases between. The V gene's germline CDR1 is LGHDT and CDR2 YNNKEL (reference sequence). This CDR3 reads CASSQSSGGAGNEQFF. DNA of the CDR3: TGTGCCAGCAGCCAGTCCTCCGGAGGGGCGGGCAATGAGCAGTTCTTC.

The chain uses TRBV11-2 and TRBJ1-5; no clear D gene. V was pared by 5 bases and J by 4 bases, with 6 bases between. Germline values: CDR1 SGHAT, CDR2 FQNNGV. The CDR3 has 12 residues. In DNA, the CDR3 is TGTGCCAGCAGCCAAGAGAATCAGCCCCAGCATTTT. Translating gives CASSQENQPQHF.

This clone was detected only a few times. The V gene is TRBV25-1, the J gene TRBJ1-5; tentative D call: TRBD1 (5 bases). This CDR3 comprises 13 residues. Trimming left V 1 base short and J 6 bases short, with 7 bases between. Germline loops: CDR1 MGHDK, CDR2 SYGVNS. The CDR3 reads CASSESGIQPQHF. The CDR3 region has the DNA TGTGCCAGCAGTGAATCAGGGATTCAGCCCCAGCATTTT.

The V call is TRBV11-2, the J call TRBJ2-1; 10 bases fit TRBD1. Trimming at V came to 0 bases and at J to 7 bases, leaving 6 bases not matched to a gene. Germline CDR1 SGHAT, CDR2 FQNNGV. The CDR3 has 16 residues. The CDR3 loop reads CASSLEGTGEYNEQFF. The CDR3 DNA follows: TGTGCCAGCAGCTTAGAGGGGACAGGGGAATATAATGAGCAGTTCTTC.

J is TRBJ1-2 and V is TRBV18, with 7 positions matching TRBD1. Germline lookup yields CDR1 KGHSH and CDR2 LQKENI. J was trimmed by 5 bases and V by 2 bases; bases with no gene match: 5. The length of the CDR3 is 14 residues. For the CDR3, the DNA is TGTGCCAGCTCACCAGAGGCGGGACAGTATGGCTACACCTTC. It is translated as CASSPEAGQYGYTF.

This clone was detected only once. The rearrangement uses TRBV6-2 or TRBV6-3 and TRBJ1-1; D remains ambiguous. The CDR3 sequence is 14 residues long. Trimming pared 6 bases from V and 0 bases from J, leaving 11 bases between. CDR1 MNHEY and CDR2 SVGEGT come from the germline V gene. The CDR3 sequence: CASSITIVNTEAFF. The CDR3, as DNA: TGTGCCAGCAGCATTACAATTGTGAACACTGAAGCTTTCTTT.

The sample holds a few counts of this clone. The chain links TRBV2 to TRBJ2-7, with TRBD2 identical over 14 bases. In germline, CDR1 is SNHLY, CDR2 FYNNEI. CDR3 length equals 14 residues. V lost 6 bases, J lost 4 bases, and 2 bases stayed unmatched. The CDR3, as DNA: TGTGCCAGCAGAGGGACTAGCGGGGGTTACGAGCAGTACTTC. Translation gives CASRGTSGGYEQYF.

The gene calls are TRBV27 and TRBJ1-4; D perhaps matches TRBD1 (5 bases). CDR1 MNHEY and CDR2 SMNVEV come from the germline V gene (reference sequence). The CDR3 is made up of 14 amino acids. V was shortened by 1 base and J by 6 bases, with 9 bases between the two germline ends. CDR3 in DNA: TGTGCCAGCAGTTTATTGGGGCAAGATGAAAAACTGTTTTTT. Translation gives CASSLLGQDEKLFF.

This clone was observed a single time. CDR3: CASSLQGPENTEAFF. CDR3 nucleotide sequence: TGCGCCAGCAGCTTACAGGGGCCAGAGAACACTGAAGCTTTCTTT. V and J are TRBV5-1 and TRBJ1-1; 7 nucleotides agree with TRBD1. The V gene end was trimmed by 2 bases and the J gene end by 1 base; junction bases not matched to a gene: 5. This CDR3 has 15 residues. Germline CDR1 reads SGHRS; CDR2 reads YFSETQ.

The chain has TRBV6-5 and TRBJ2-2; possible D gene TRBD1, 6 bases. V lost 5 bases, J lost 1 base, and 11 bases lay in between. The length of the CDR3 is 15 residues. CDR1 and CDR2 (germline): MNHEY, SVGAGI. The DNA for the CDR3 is TGTGCCAGCAGTACACCGGGACAGAACACCGGGGAGCTGTTTTTT. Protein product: CASSTPGQNTGELFF.

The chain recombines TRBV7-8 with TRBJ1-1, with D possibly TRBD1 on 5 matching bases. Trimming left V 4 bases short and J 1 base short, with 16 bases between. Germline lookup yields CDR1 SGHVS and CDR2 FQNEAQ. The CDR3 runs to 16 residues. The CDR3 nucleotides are TGTGCCAGCAGCTCCAGGGATCAGAGTAGGAACACTGAAGCTTTCTTT. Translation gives CASSSRDQSRNTEAFF.

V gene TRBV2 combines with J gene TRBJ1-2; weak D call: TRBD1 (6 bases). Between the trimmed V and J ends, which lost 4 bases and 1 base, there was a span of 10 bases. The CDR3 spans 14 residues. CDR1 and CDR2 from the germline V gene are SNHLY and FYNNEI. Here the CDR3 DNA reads TGTGCCAGCAGTGGAAACAGGGATAACTATGGCTACACCTTC. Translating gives CASSGNRDNYGYTF.

This chain's CDR3 is CASRSSGGGGGYTF. As DNA, the CDR3 is TGTGCCAGCAGGTCGTCAGGGGGCGGAGGTGGCTACACCTTC. The V call is TRBV6-5, the J call TRBJ1-2, with 8 bases identical to TRBD1. V gave up 6 bases and J gave up 7 bases; unmatched junction bases: 10. CDR1 and CDR2 from the germline V gene are MNHEY and SVGAGI. CDR3 length: 14 residues.

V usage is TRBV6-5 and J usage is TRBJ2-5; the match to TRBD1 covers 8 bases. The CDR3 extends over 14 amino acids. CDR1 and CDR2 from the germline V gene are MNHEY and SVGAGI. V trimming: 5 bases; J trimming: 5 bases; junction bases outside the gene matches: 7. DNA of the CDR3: TGTGCCAGCAGTATCCAGGGGGCAGGGGAGACCCAGTACTTC. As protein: CASSIQGAGETQYF.

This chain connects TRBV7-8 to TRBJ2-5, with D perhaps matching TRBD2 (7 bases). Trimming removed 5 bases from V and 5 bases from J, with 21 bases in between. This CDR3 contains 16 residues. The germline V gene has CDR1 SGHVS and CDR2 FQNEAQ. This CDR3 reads CASSVPRGGPGETQYF. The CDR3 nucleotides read TGTGCCAGCAGCGTGCCCAGGGGAGGGCCTGGGGAGACCCAGTACTTC.

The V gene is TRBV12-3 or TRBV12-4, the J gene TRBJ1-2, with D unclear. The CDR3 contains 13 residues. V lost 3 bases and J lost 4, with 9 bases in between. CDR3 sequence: CASSFRGGYGYTF. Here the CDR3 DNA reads TGTGCCAGCAGTTTCCGGGGAGGCTATGGCTACACCTTC.

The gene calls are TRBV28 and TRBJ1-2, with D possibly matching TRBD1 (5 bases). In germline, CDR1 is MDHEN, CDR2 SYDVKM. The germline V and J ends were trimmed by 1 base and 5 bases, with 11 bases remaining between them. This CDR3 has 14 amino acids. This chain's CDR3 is CASSLFGHLYGYTF. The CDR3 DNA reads TGTGCCAGCAGTTTATTCGGACACCTATATGGCTACACCTTC.

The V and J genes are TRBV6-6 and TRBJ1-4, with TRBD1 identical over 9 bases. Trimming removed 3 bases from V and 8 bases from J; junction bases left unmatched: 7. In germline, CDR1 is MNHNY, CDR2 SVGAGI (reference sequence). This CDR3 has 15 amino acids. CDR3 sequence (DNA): TGTGCCAGCAGTTATACGGGACAGGGAGTCGAAAAACTGTTTTTT. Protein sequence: CASSYTGQGVEKLFF.

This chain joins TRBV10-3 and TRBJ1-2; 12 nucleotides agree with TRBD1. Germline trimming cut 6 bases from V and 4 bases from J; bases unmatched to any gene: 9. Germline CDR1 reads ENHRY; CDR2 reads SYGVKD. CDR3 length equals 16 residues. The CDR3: CAISPGTGGAGYGYTF. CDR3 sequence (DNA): TGTGCCATCAGCCCCGGGACAGGGGGCGCGGGCTATGGCTACACCTTC.

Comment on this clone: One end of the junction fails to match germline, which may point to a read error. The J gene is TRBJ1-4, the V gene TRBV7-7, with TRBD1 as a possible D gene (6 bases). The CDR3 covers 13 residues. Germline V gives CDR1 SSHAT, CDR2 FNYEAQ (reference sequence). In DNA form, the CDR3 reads TGTGCTAGCAGCCGACAGGAGAATGAAAAACTGTTTTTT. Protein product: CASSRQENEKLFF.

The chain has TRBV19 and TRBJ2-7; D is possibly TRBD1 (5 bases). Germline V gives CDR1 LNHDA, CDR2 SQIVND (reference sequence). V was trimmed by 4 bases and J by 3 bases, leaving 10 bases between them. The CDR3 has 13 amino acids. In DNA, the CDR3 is TGTGCCAGTAGTAAAGGGGTGGGCTACGAGCAGTACTTC. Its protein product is CASSKGVGYEQYF.